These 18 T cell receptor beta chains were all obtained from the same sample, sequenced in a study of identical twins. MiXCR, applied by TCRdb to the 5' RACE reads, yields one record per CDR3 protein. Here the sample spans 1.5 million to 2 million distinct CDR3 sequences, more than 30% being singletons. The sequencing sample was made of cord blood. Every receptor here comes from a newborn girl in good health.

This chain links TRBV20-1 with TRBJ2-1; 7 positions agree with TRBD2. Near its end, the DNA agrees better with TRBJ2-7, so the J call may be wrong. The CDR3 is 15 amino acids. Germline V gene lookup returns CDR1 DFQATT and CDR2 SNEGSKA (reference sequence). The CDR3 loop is CSARPVGEGYNEQYF. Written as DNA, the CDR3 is TGCAGTGCTCGCCCCGTGGGGGAGGGTTACAATGAGCAGTACTTC.

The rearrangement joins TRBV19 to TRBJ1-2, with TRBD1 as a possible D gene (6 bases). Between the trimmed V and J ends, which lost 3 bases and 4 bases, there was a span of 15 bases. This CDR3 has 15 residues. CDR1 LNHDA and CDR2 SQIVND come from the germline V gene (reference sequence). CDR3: CASSIGTGLSYGYTF. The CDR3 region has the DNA TGTGCCAGTAGTATCGGAACAGGGCTGAGCTATGGCTACACCTTC. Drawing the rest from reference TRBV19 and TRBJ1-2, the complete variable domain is DGGITQSPKYLFRKEGQNVTLSCEQNLNHDAMYWYRQDPGQGLRLIYYSQIVNDFQKGDIAEGYSVSREKKESFPLTVTSAQKNPTAFYLCASSIGTGLSYGYTFGSGTRLTVV.

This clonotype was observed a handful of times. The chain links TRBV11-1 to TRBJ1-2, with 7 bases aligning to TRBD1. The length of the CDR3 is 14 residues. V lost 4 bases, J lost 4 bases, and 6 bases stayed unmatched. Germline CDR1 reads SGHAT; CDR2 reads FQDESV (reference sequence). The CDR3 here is CASSWTGTAYGYTF. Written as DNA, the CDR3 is TGTGCCAGCAGCTGGACCGGGACAGCCTATGGCTACACCTTC.

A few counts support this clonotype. CDR3 in DNA: TGTGCCAGCAGCTCGCTAGCGGGCGATTTGAAGACCCAGTACTTC. Its protein is CASSSLAGDLKTQYF. This sequence joins TRBV11-2 and TRBJ2-7; 8 nucleotides match TRBD2. With the DNA end fitting TRBJ2-5 better, the J assignment may be wrong. The CDR3 is made up of 15 amino acids. Germline-derived CDR1 and CDR2 are SGHAT and FQNNGV.

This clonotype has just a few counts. In DNA form, the CDR3 reads TGTGCCAGCAGTTACGGGGGGTCAATCTACGAGCAGTACTTC. It yields the protein CASSYGGSIYEQYF. The rearrangement links TRBV6-2 or TRBV6-3 to TRBJ2-7, with a possible D match to TRBD2 (6 bases). V lost 2 bases and J lost 3, with 11 bases in between. Germline CDR1 and CDR2: MNHEY and SVGEGT. This CDR3 has 14 residues.

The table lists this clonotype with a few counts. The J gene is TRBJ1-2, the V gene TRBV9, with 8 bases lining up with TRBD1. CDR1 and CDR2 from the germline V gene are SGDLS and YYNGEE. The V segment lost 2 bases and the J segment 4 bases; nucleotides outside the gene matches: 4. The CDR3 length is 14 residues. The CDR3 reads CASSVRDRPYGYTF. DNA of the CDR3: TGTGCCAGCAGCGTCCGGGACAGGCCCTATGGCTACACCTTC.

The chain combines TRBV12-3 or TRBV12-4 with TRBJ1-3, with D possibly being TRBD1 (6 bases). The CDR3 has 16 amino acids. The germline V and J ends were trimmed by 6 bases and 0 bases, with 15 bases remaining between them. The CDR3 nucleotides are TGTGCCAGCAGACTCCCCAACAGGGCCTCTGGAAACACCATATATTTT. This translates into CASRLPNRASGNTIYF.

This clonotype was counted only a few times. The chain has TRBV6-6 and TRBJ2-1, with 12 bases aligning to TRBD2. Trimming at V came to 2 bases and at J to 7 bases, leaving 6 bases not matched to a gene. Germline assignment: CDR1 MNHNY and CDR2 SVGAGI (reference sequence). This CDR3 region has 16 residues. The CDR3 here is CASSYMTSGGGNEQFF. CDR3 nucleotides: TGTGCCAGCAGTTACATGACTAGCGGGGGTGGGAATGAGCAGTTCTTC.

CDR3 residues: CASRPTLFSYNEQYF. The CDR3 DNA sequence: TGCGCCAGCAGACCAACTTTATTCTCCTACAATGAGCAGTACTTC. V and J are TRBV5-1 and TRBJ2-1; D gene ambiguous. The J call may be mistaken, given a closer DNA end match to TRBJ2-7. Germline loops: CDR1 SGHRS, CDR2 YFSETQ. This CDR3 comprises 15 residues.

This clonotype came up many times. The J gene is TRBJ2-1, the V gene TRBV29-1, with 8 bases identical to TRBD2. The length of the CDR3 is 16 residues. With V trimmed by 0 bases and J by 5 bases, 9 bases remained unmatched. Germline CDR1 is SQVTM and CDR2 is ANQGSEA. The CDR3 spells CSVEDRKRENDNEQFF. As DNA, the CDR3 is TGCAGCGTTGAAGATCGCAAGCGGGAGAACGACAATGAGCAGTTCTTC.

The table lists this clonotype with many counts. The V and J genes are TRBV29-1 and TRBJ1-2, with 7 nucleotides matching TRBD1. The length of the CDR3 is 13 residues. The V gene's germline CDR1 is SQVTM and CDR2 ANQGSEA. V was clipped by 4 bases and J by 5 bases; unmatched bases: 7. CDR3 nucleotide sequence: TGCAGCGTTGCGACAGGGATGGGGTATGGCTACACCTTC. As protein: CSVATGMGYGYTF.

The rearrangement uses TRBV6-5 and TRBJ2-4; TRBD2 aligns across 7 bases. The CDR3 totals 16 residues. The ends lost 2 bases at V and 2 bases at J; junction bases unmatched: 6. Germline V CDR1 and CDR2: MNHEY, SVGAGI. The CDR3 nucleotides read TGTGCCAGCAGTTACGGGGGGGTCCGGTCCAAAAACATTCAGTACTTC. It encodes CASSYGGVRSKNIQYF.

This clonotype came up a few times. The CDR3 DNA follows: TGTGCCAGCTCACCAAGTGTGCACTTTAATTCACCCCTCCACTTT. The encoded protein is CASSPSVHFNSPLHF. The chain recombines TRBV18 with TRBJ1-6; D uncertain. Trimming left V 2 bases short and J 6 bases short, with 11 bases between. The length of the CDR3 is 15 residues. Germline V gene data show CDR1 as KGHSH and CDR2 as LQKENI.

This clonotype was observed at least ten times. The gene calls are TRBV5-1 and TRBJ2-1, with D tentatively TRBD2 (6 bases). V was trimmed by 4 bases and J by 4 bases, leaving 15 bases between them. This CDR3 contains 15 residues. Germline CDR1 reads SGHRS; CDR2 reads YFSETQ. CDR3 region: CASSLPGLSYNEQFF. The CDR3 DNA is TGCGCCAGCAGCCTACCGGGACTTTCTTACAATGAGCAGTTCTTC.

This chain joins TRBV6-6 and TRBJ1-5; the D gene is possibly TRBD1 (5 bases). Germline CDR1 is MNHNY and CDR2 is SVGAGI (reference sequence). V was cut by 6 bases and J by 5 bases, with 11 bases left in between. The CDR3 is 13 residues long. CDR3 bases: TGTGCCAGCAGACCTGGGACTCATCAGCCCCAGCATTTT. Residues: CASRPGTHQPQHF.

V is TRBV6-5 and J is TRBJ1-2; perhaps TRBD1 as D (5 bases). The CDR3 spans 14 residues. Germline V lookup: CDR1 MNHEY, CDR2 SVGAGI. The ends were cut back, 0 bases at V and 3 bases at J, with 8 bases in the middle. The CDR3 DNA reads TGTGCCAGCAGTTACTCAGAAGGGGACTATGGCTACACCTTC. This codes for CASSYSEGDYGYTF.

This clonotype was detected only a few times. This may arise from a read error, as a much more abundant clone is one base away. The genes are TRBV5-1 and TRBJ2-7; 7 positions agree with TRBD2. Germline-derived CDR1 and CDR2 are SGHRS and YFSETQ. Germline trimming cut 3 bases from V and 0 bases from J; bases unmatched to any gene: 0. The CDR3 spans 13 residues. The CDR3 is CASSWDYSYEQYF. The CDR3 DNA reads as TGCGCCAGCAGCTGGGACTACTCCTACGAGCAGTACTTC.

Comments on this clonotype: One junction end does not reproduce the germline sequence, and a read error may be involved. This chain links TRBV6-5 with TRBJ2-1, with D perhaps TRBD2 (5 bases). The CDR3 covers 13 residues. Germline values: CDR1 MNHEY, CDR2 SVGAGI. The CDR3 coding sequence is TGTGCCAGCAGTCACTCCAGGAGGAATGAGCAGTTCTTC. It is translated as CASSHSRRNEQFF.